This entry is about one TCR beta chain. What it recognizes is unknown. Produced via immunoSEQ multiplex PCR; TCRdb's table is partial and in-frame only. The sample lists about 960,000 clones, 76% occurring once. A CD45RA-negative memory subset and a CD45RA+ naive subset were separated from the CD4+ cells. This sample is drawn from a study of shared clonotypes between healthy human individuals. Study conclusions and caveats: Blood was the only sampled material, and tissue repertoires likely differ.

This TCR came from a man between 18 and 35 years old in good health. The sequencing sample was made of memory CD4+ T cells sorted from blood. Subset indicated: CD45RA-negative fraction.

The CDR3 protein is CASTPAGSGSYEQYF. In DNA form, the CDR3 reads TGTGCCAGTACCCCGGCAGGTAGCGGGTCTTACGAGCAGTACTTC. The chain employs TRBV19 and TRBJ2-7; TRBD2 matches at 7 bases. Per germline, CDR1 LNHDA and CDR2 SQIVND (reference sequence). The ends lost 7 bases at V and 4 bases at J; junction bases unmatched: 13. The length of the CDR3 is 15 residues.